The TCR beta chain under discussion was sequenced for a study of beta chain features in type 1 diabetes. Per germline, CDR1 SEHNR and CDR2 FQNEAQ (reference sequence). The length of the CDR3 is 12 residues. Trimming took 1 base from V and 6 from J, leaving 4 bases between them. Expressed TCRB transcripts were sequenced after all isolated RNA was converted to cDNA. Method: immunoSEQ multiplex PCR; TCRdb's copy keeps in-frame clones and lacks some. The repertoire holds roughly 330,000 clones, with roughly 12% as singletons. Overall study findings and caveats: Individuals with type 1 diabetes displayed fewer insertions and more deletions at VDJ junctions. Shorter TCRB CDR3s, moderately but significantly so, were found in Type 1 diabetes patients in all four CD4+ subsets.

This clone came up a few times. Antigen: not known. Sequencing was performed on naive CD4+ T cells from blood. The chain has TRBV7-9 and TRBJ2-4; D unresolved. The sequence derives from a woman aged 18-29 years with type 1 diabetes. CDR3 loop: CASSLGRNIQYF. Here the CDR3 DNA reads TGTGCCAGCAGCTTAGGGAGAAACATTCAGTACTTC.